This note documents a single T cell receptor (beta chain) sequence. In terms of age and location, participants ranged from roughly 18 to 100 years and lived in about two dozen US areas. Participants reported their clinical history, and cohort assignment relied on those reports. The data belong to a study of blood T cell repertoires in COVID-19. Source study methods: Amplification of reference gene primers provided the estimated nucleated cell counts. Profiling relied on immunoSEQ multiplex PCR, and the TCRdb table lists in-frame clones only, not all of them. The D gene and trimming were derived from the DNA, and the V and J assignments and clone size from that table. Among a few hundred thousand clones, 80% to 90% were seen once, and the ten largest hold about 2.1%. The sequence derives from a man aged 35 to 55 in a cohort exposed to, infected with or recovered from COVID-19 (not recorded which). Sequencing was done on a sample of PBMCs or T cells enriched from blood (not recorded which).

The CDR3, as DNA: TGTGCCAGCAGCTTAGGGGTCAGCGGGAGAAGAGAGACCCAGTACTTC. Translated: CASSLGVSGRRETQYF. The rearrangement joins TRBV7-2 to TRBJ2-5, with 8 bases matching TRBD2. V was pared by 1 base and J by 4 bases, with 8 bases of the junction left unmatched. Germline values: CDR1 SGHTA, CDR2 FQGNSA. This CDR3 contains 16 residues.